This TCR beta chain is drawn from a study of T cell changes during pregnancy in multiple sclerosis. The method was immunoSEQ multiplex PCR; TCRdb's version includes in-frame clones alone and lacks a portion of them. The sample carries about 80,000 clones, 92% recorded once. This clone has only one observation. The TCR was taken from a female donor with multiple sclerosis, enrolled in a pregnancy study. This material consisted of peripheral blood, taken before pregnancy.

The CDR3 sequence is CANLAGALSYNEQFF. The CDR3, as DNA: TGTGCCAACCTAGCGGGGGCCCTCTCCTACAATGAGCAGTTCTTC. The chain couples TRBV7-5 to TRBJ2-1; TRBD2 reflects the table's D call only, with no check against the DNA. TRBV7-5 is described as a pseudogene. There are 15 residues in the CDR3.